This T cell receptor beta chain was obtained from a study of response to subunit inactivated influenza vaccine. TCRdb re-called the RT-PCR reads through MiXCR, storing one row per CDR3 protein. The data contain 530,000 or so distinct CDR3 sequences, 14% of them singletons. The V and J ends lost 6 bases and 4 bases, in that order; junction bases with no gene match: 8. CDR3 length: 15 amino acids. CDR1 ENHRY and CDR2 SYGVKD come from the germline V gene. Study-level findings and limits: Only a handful of new T cells, the authors suggested, are recruited with each seasonal influenza vaccination.

With respect to this clonotype: Its antigen is not known.

The sequencing used PBMCs from blood, collected about 13 days after vaccination. The clonotype was recovered from a man aged 45 to 65 who received an inactivated influenza vaccine. This chain joins TRBV10-3 and TRBJ1-4, with TRBD1 identical over 7 bases. The CDR3 spells CAISINRGNNEKLFF. The CDR3, as DNA: TGTGCCATCAGCATAAACAGGGGAAATAATGAAAAACTGTTTTTT.